The clone carrying this TCR beta chain was counted at least ten times. The sample is drawn from a study of response to subunit inactivated influenza vaccine. The V gene end was trimmed by 6 bases and the J gene end by 4 bases; junction bases not matched to a gene: 7. CDR1 is MNHNS, CDR2 SASEGT, per germline. The CDR3 covers 16 residues. TCRdb reprocessed the RT-PCR reads with MiXCR, giving one entry per CDR3 protein. The sample includes 600,000 to 850,000 distinct CDR3 sequences, 14% of them seen just once. The chain uses TRBV6-1 and TRBJ2-6; TRBD1 matches 9 bases. The TCR was taken from a man between 45 and 60 years old who received an inactivated influenza vaccine. The specimen was PBMCs from blood, collected around 14 days before vaccination. CDR3 nucleotide sequence: TGTGCCAGCAGCCCACAGGGGGCGGGAGGGGCCAACGTCCTGACTTTC. Translated: CASSPQGAGGANVLTF.